This TCR beta chain was profiled in a study of control samples from healthy donors and cancer patients. Measured with immunoSEQ multiplex PCR; TCRdb has only the in-frame clones, and not every one. The profile shows about 160,000 clones, less than 95% of them singletons. The clonotype comes from a man between 60 and 75 years old with colorectal cancer. The sample consisted of PBMCs.

The CDR3 loop is CASSYGIRDLNTEAFF. The CDR3, as DNA: TGTGCCAGCAGCTACGGGATCCGGGACCTGAACACTGAAGCTTTCTTT. The genes are TRBV7-8 and TRBJ1-1; D is possibly TRBD1 (5 bases). The germline V and J ends were trimmed by 4 bases and 0 bases, with 15 bases remaining between them. Per the germline V gene, CDR1 is SGHVS and CDR2 is FQNEAQ. This CDR3 is 16 amino acids long.